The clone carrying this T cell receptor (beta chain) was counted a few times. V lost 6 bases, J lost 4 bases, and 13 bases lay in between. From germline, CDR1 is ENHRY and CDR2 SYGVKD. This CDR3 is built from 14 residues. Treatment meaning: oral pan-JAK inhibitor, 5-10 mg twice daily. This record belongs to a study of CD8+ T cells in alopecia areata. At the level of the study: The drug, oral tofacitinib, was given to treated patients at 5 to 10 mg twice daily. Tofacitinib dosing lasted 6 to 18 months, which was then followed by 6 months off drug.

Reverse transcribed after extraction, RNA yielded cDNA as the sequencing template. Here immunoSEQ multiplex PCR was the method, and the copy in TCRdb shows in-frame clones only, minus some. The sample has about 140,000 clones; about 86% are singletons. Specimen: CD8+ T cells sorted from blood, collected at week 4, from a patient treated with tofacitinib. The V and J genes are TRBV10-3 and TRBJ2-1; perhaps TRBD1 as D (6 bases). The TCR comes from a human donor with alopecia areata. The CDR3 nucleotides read TGTGCCATCAGCTTAGGGGGAGATTACAATGAGCAGTTCTTC. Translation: CAISLGGDYNEQFF.